This T cell receptor (beta chain) came from a study of cytomegalovirus exposure and HLA in healthy donors. Points from the study as a whole: A later analysis found common viral pathogens apparently linked to several of the most significant clusters. TRBV6-2, TRBV6-3 and other indistinguishable V segments were excluded. In vitro confirmation showed three CMV-associated chains to be CMV antigen specific. Immune exposure information comprised only CMV serostatus.

CDR3 length: 15 amino acids. CDR1 MNHEY and CDR2 SMNVEV come from the germline V gene (reference sequence). With V trimmed by 6 bases and J by 4 bases, 11 bases remained unmatched. A note on this clone: Its antigen remains unknown.

Use of 60 Vbeta and 13 Jbeta primers characterized the PCR. TCRdb keeps only in-frame clones here, not all; method: immunoSEQ multiplex PCR. The sample lists approximately 110,000 clones, around 80% seen once, with around 5.3% in the top ten. Source material: PBMCs. This sequence was found in a male donor in good health and CMV-seronegative. V gene TRBV27 combines with J gene TRBJ2-5, with TRBD1 matching 7 bases. The CDR3 protein is CASSPDRARLETQYF. The CDR3 DNA is TGTGCCAGCAGCCCCGACAGGGCCAGATTAGAGACCCAGTACTTC.